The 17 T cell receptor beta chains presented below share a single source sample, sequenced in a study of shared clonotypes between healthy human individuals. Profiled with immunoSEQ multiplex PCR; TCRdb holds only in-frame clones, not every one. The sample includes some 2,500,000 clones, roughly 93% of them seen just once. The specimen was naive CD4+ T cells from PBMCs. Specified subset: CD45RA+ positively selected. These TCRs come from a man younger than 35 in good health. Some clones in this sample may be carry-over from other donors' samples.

DNA of the CDR3: TGTGCCAGCAGCCCTAGGGAGGTCAAATCTGGAAACACCATATATTTT. This codes for CASSPREVKSGNTIYF. The chain links TRBV7-8 to TRBJ1-3; D ambiguous. The CDR3 length is 16 residues. CDR1 SGHVS and CDR2 FQNEAQ come from the germline V gene. Trimming removed 5 bases from V and 1 base from J, with 15 bases in between.

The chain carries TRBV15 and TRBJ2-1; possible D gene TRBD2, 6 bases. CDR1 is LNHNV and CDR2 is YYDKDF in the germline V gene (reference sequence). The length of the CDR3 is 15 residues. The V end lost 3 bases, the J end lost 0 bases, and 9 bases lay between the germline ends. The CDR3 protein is CATSRGGNSYNEQFF. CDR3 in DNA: TGTGCCACCAGCAGGGGGGGTAACTCCTACAATGAGCAGTTCTTC.

This CDR3 reads CASSQVFGAPQYF. CDR3 nucleotide sequence: TGCGCCAGCAGCCAAGTTTTCGGCGCTCCGCAGTACTTC. The rearrangement uses TRBV4-3 and TRBJ2-7; no clear D gene. This CDR3 region has 13 residues. CDR1 and CDR2 (germline): LGHNA, YSLEER. The V and J ends lost 1 base and 9 bases respectively, with 13 bases between them.

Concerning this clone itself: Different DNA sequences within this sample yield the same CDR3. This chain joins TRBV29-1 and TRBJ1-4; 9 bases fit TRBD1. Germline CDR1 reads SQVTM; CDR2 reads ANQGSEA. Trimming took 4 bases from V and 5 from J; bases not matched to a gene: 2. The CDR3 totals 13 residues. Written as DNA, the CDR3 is TGCAGCGTTGCCGGACAGGGGAATGAAAAACTGTTTTTT. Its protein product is CSVAGQGNEKLFF.

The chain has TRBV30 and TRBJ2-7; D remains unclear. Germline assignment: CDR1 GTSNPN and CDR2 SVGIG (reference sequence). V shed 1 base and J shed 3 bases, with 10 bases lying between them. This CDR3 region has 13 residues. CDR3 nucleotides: TGTGCCTGGAGTGGCCGGGTCCTCTACGAGCAGTACTTC. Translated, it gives CAWSGRVLYEQYF.

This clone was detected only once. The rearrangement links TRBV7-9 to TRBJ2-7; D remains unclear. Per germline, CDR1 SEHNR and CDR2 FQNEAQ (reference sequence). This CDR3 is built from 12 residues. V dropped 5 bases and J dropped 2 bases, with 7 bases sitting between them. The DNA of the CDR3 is TGTGCCAGCAGCCAAGGACCCTACGAGCAGTACTTC. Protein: CASSQGPYEQYF.

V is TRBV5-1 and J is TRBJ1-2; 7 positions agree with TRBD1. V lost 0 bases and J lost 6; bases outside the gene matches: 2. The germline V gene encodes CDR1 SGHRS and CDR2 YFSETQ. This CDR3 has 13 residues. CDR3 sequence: CASSLEGQNGYTF. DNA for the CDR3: TGCGCCAGCAGCTTGGAGGGACAGAATGGCTACACCTTC.

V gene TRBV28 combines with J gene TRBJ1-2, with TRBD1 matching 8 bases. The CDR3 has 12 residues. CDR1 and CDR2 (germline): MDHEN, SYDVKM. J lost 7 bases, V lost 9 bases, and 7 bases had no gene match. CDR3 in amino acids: CASQGANGGYTF. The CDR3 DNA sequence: TGTGCCAGTCAGGGGGCAAATGGTGGCTACACCTTC.

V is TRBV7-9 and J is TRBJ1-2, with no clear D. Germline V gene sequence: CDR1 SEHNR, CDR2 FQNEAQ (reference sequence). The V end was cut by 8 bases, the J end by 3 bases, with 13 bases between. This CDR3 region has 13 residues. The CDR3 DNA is TGTGCCAGCTCACCCCAGGTCGACTATGGCTACACCTTC. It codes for CASSPQVDYGYTF.

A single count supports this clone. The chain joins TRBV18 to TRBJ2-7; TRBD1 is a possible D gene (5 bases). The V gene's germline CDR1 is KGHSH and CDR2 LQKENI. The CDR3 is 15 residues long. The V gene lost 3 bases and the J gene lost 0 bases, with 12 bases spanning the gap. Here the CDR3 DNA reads TGTGCCAGCTCACCTCAGGGATCTAACTCCTACGAGCAGTACTTC. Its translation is CASSPQGSNSYEQYF.

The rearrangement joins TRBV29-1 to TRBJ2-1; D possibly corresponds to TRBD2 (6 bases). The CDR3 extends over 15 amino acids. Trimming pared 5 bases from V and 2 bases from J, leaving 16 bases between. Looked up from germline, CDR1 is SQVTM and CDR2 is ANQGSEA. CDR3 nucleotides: TGCAGCGTTACCGCTTATTGGGGGGCCTACAATGAGCAGTTCTTC. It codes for CSVTAYWGAYNEQFF.

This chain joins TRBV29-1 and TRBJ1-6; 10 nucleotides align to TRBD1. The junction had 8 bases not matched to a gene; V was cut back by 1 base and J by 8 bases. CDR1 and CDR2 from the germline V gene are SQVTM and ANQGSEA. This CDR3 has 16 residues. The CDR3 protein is CSVEATIGTGDSPLHF. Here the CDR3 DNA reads TGCAGCGTTGAAGCCACAATAGGGACAGGGGATTCACCCCTCCACTTT. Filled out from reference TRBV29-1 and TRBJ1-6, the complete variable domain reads SAVISQKPSRDICQRGTSLTIQCQVDSQVTMMFWYRQQPGQSLTLIATANQGSEATYESGFVIDKFPISRPNLTFSTLTVSNMSPEDSSIYLCSVEATIGTGDSPLHFGNGTRLTVT.

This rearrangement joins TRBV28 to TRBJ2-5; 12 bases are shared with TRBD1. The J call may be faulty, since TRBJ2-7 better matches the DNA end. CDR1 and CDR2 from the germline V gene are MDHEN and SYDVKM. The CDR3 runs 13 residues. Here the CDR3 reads CASWGQGAHEQYF. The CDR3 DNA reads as TGTGCCAGCTGGGGACAGGGGGCCCACGAGCAGTACTTC.

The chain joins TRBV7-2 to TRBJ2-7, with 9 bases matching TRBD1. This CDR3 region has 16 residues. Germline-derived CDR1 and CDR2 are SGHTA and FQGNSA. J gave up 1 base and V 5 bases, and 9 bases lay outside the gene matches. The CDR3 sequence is CASSRPGTGRSYEQYF. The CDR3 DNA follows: TGTGCCAGCAGCCGCCCCGGGACAGGGCGTTCCTACGAGCAGTACTTC.

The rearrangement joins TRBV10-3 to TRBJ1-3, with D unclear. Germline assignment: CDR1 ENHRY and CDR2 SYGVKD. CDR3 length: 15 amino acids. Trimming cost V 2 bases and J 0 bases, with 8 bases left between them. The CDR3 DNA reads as TGTGCCATCAGTGAGGCTACGGGCTCTGGAAACACCATATATTTT. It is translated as CAISEATGSGNTIYF.

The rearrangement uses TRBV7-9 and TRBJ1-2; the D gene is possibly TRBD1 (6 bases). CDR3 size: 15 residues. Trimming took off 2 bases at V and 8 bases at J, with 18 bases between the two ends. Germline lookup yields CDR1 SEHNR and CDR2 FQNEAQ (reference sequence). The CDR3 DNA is TGTGCCAGCAGCTTATTCTATGGGGGCCAGGGAGGCTACACCTTC. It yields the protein CASSLFYGGQGGYTF.

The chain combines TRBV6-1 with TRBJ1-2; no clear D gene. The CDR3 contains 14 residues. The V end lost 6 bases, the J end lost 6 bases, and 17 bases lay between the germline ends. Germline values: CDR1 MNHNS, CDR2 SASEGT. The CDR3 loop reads CASRISILPDGYTF. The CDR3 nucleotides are TGTGCCAGCAGGATATCCATTTTGCCGGATGGCTACACCTTC.